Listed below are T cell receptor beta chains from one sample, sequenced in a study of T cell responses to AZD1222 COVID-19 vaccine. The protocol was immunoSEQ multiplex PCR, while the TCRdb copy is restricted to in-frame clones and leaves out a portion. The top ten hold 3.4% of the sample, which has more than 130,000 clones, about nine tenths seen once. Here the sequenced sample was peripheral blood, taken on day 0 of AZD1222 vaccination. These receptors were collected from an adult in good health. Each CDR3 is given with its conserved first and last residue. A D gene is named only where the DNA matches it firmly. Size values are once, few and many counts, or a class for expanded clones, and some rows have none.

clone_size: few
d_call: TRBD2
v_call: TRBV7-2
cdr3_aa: CASSLAASGDNEQFF

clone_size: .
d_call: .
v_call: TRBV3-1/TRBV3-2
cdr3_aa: CASNQGRQPQHF

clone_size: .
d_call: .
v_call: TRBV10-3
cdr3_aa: CAISESGGSNYGYTF

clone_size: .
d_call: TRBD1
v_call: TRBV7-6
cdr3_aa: CASSLGQGEAEKLFF

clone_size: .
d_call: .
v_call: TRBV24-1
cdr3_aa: CATSDTTPGTGLNEQFF

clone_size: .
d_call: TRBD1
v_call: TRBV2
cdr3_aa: CASRTGTGGEAEETQYF

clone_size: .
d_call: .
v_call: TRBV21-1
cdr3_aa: CASSTNSGYTSTDTQYF

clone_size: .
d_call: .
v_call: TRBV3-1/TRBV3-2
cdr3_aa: CASSQVKGVGTDTQYF

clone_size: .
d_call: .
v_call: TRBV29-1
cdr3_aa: CSVEMGPGELFF

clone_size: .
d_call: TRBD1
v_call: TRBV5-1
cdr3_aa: CASTQGRRQGGAEAFF

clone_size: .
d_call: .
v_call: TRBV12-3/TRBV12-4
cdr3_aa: CASSRDSKDTQYF

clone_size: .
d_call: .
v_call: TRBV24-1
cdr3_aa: CATREQSNTEAFF

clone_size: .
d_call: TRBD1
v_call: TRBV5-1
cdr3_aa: CASSAGQGNSPLHF

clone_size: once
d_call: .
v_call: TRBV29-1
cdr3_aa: CSVQDPNTEAFF

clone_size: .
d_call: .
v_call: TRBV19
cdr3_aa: CASSINSGATGEEQYF

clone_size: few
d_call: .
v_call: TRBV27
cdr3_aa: CASSLNKAYEQYF

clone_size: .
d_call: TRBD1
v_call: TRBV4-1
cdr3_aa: CASSQSTGQPNYGYTF

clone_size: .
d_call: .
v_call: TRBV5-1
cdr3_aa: CASSLRVRDNEQFF